This T cell receptor (beta chain) was recorded in a study of cytomegalovirus exposure and HLA in healthy donors. Germline V CDR1 and CDR2: SGHDT, YYEEEE. The CDR3 loop spans 18 amino acids. V was clipped by 3 bases and J by 4 bases; unmatched bases: 18. Findings and limits, study-wide: TCR beta V- and J-gene trimming, according to a later analysis, was linked to a missense DCLRE1C variant. Sequencing artifact likely explains a cluster of highly shared sequence variants.

The primer mix had 60 Vbeta and 13 Jbeta primers. Repertoires were generated with immunoSEQ multiplex PCR, while TCRdb's copy carries only in-frame clones and drops some. The table lists roughly 140,000 clones. On this clone itself: Its antigen is unidentified.

The sample consisted of PBMCs. V and J are TRBV5-6 and TRBJ2-5; 7 bases fit TRBD1. This clonotype was obtained from a male donor in good health and CMV-seronegative. The CDR3 loop is CASSSLTGMGLVSETQYF. DNA for the CDR3: TGTGCCAGCAGCTCGCTGACAGGGATGGGGTTAGTGTCAGAGACCCAGTACTTC. The full variable domain, rest sourced from reference TRBV5-6 and TRBJ2-5, is DAGVTQSPTHLIKTRGQQVTLRCSPKSGHDTVSWYQQALGQGPQFIFQYYEEEERQRGNFPDRFSGHQFPNYSSELNVNALLLGDSALYLCASSSLTGMGLVSETQYFGPGTRLLVL.